The 4 T cell receptor beta chains in this list originate from one sample, sequenced in a study of T-cell memory formation after mild COVID-19. One entry per CDR3 protein, called by TCRdb with MiXCR from the 5' RACE reads. In the table there are 290,000 or so distinct CDR3 sequences, approximately 19% of which are singletons. What was sequenced was PBMCs or a T cell subset sorted from them (not recorded which). These receptors all stem from a man aged 18 to 35 who had mild COVID-19 (a few samples of this study predate the infection). Cell type and time point are not known.

This chain uses TRBV5-1 with TRBJ2-7; D assignment may be TRBD1 or TRBD2 (5 bases each). Germline V gives CDR1 SGHRS, CDR2 YFSETQ. The CDR3 is 14 residues long. V shed 4 bases and J shed 2 bases, with 13 bases lying between them. CDR3 DNA sequence: TGCGCCAGCAGCGTCCGGGACGAGACCTACGAGCAGTACTTC. It specifies CASSVRDETYEQYF.

The table lists this clonotype with a few counts. The chain has TRBV12-3 or TRBV12-4 and TRBJ1-2; maybe TRBD1 (5 bases). Trimming left V 7 bases short and J 4 bases short, with 13 bases between. This CDR3 region has 13 residues. CDR3 loop: CASTVDSRYGYTF. CDR3 bases: TGTGCCAGCACCGTAGACAGTCGCTATGGCTACACCTTC.

V gene TRBV20-1 combines with J gene TRBJ2-3; 10 bases align to TRBD2. Germline V CDR1 and CDR2: DFQATT, SNEGSKA (reference sequence). This CDR3 spans 15 amino acids. V shed 3 bases, J shed 4 bases, and the junction held 7 bases outside the gene matches. CDR3 in amino acids: CSASPSSGGADTQYF. DNA of the CDR3: TGCAGTGCTAGCCCCTCTAGCGGGGGCGCAGATACGCAGTATTTT.

This clonotype came up a few times. The chain employs TRBV12-3 or TRBV12-4 and TRBJ1-1, with D tentatively TRBD1 (6 bases). Between the trimmed V and J ends, which lost 4 bases and 8 bases, there was a span of 11 bases. This CDR3 is 12 amino acids long. The CDR3: CASSSLGQEAFF. The CDR3 nucleotides read TGTGCCAGCAGTTCTCTCGGACAGGAAGCTTTCTTT.